These T cell receptor beta chains were read from a single sample in a study of blood T cell repertoires in COVID-19. The data were produced by immunoSEQ multiplex PCR, yet TCRdb's version contains in-frame clones alone and is incomplete. The sample includes around 130,000 clones, about 88% seen only once; the top ten take roughly 2.5%. Sequenced input: peripheral blood. These receptors came from a human donor with COVID-19, enrolled during active disease. The donor label of this sample is uncertain. CDR3s include the opening cysteine and the closing phenylalanine or tryptophan. The D gene is left open where the match is weak.

>-|TRBV5-6|TRBJ2-7
TGTGCCAGCAGCTTTCCACGACAGGCCGCGGGGCAGTACTTC
CASSFPRQAAGQYF
>TRBD2|TRBV24-1|TRBJ2-1
TGTGCCACCAGTGTCGCGGGGGGCGGTGAGCAGTTCTTC
CATSVAGGGEQFF
>TRBD2|TRBV12-3/TRBV12-4|TRBJ2-1
TGTGCCAGCTGGCGGGAGGGCCATTATGAGCAGTTCTTC
CASWREGHYEQFF
>-|TRBV6-2/TRBV6-3|TRBJ2-2
TGTGCCAGCAGCCACCGGCGGGGTAAAGCCGGGGAGCTGTTTTTT
CASSHRRGKAGELFF
>TRBD1|TRBV4-1|TRBJ2-2
TGCGCCAGCAGCCCCCGGGACAGGTCGAACACCGGGGAGCTGTTTTTT
CASSPRDRSNTGELFF
>TRBD1|TRBV5-4|TRBJ1-2
TGTGCCAGCAGCCGGGCAGGGGGGCTTAACTATGGCTACACCTTC
CASSRAGGLNYGYTF
>-|TRBV13|TRBJ2-2
TGTGCCAGCAGCCTACCCCCCGGGGAGCTGTTTTTT
CASSLPPGELFF
>TRBD2|TRBV5-1|TRBJ2-2
TGCGCCAGCAGCTTAAATAGCGGGGGGAACACCGGGGAGCTGTTTTTT
CASSLNSGGNTGELFF
>TRBD2|TRBV6-4|TRBJ2-3
TGTGCCAGCAGTGAAACGGGGGGGGCAGATACGCAGTATTTT
CASSETGGADTQYF
>-|TRBV5-1|TRBJ1-6
TGCGCCAGCTCATGGGAGGGGAACGACAATTCACCCCTCCACTTT
CASSWEGNDNSPLHF
>-|TRBV4-1|TRBJ2-7
TGCGCCAGCAGCCAAGATCCGGGCAGGGAACGGTCCTACGAGCAGTACTTC
CASSQDPGRERSYEQYF
>-|TRBV29-1|TRBJ1-3
TGCAGCGTTGCAATGCGGCGGGGGGACACCATATATTTT
CSVAMRRGDTIYF
>TRBD2|TRBV11-2|TRBJ2-2
TGTGCCAGCAGCTTCCGACGGGTCGGGGGGGCCTTTGACACCGGGGAGCTGTTTTTT
CASSFRRVGGAFDTGELFF
>TRBD1|TRBV4-1|TRBJ2-7
TGCGCCAGCAGCCGTACCGGGACAGGGATCTCCTACGAGCAGTACTTC
CASSRTGTGISYEQYF
>TRBD2|TRBV5-4|TRBJ2-7
TGTGCCAGCAGCCCCGGGACTAGCGGGGGGCCCTACGAGCAGTACTTC
CASSPGTSGGPYEQYF
>-|TRBV18|TRBJ1-2
TGTGCCAGCTCACCCTCTATAGGACAGAACTATGGCTACACCTTC
CASSPSIGQNYGYTF